The 14 T cell receptor beta chains below all came from one sample that was sequenced in a study of neoadjuvant anti-PD-1 for oral cavity cancer. Documented time point: after neoadjuvant nivolumab, at surgical resection. The repertoire was sequenced with immunoSEQ multiplex PCR; TCRdb's copy has only in-frame clones and lacks some. The sample yields some 70,000 clones, roughly 81% seen once. The sample was PBMCs, taken after nivolumab (anti-PD-1) treatment. The receptors were gathered from a person aged 40 to 85 with oral cavity squamous cell carcinoma.

CDR3 in amino acids: CASSEGQLNTGELFF. The CDR3, as DNA: TGTGCCAGCAGTGAGGGACAGTTGAACACCGGGGAGCTGTTTTTT. This sequence joins TRBV2 and TRBJ2-2; TRBD1 aligns across 7 bases. This CDR3 is 15 amino acids long. The germline CDR1 and CDR2 sequences are SNHLY and FYNNEI. V shed 3 bases and J 1 base; nucleotides not matched to a gene: 2.

The chain carries TRBV2 and TRBJ1-5; tentative D call: TRBD1 (6 bases). The V end lost 3 bases, the J end lost 0 bases, and 15 bases lay between the germline ends. This CDR3 contains 17 residues. Germline CDR1 and CDR2: SNHLY and FYNNEI. The CDR3 here is CASSERQGLYSNQPQHF. The CDR3 DNA follows: TGTGCCAGCAGTGAGAGGCAGGGGTTGTATAGCAATCAGCCCCAGCATTTT.

The chain employs TRBV10-3 and TRBJ2-1; 14 nucleotides match TRBD2. Germline values: CDR1 ENHRY, CDR2 SYGVKD. The CDR3 loop spans 16 amino acids. Losses at the gene ends were 3 bases for V and 6 bases for J; bases not matched to a gene: 4. The CDR3 here is CAISDGGLAGGNEQFF. The CDR3 DNA sequence: TGTGCCATCAGTGATGGAGGACTAGCGGGAGGCAATGAGCAGTTCTTC.

The rearrangement links TRBV28 to TRBJ2-5, with no clear D. From germline, CDR1 is MDHEN and CDR2 SYDVKM. Trimming cost V 3 bases and J 1 base, with 9 bases left between them. The CDR3 contains 14 residues. The CDR3 bases are TGTGCCAGCAGTTTCAAGGCAGTCCAAGAGACCCAGTACTTC. Its protein product is CASSFKAVQETQYF.

The V call is TRBV6-1, the J call TRBJ2-2, with D perhaps TRBD1 (6 bases). The CDR3 spans 15 residues. V lost 3 bases and J lost 0, with 8 bases in between. CDR1 is MNHNS, CDR2 SASEGT, per germline. The CDR3 coding sequence is TGTGCCAGCAGTGAGTGGACAGCGAACACCGGGGAGCTGTTTTTT. It encodes CASSEWTANTGELFF.

The rearrangement uses TRBV11-2 and TRBJ2-5; no clear D gene. The germline V gene encodes CDR1 SGHAT and CDR2 FQNNGV. V lost 2 bases to trimming and J lost 5 bases, with 15 bases between them. CDR3 size: 15 residues. CDR3 region: CASSLYIGEGETQYF. The CDR3 coding sequence is TGTGCCAGCAGCTTATATATAGGAGAAGGGGAGACCCAGTACTTC. The full variable domain, completed using reference TRBV11-2 and TRBJ2-5, is EAGVAQSPRYKIIEKRQSVAFWCNPISGHATLYWYQQILGQGPKLLIQFQNNGVVDDSQLPKDRFSAERLKGVDSTLKIQPAKLEDSAVYLCASSLYIGEGETQYFGPGTRLLVL.

In this sample, this clone turned up once. The chain carries TRBV5-6 and TRBJ2-1; D possibly corresponds to TRBD1 (6 bases). The CDR3 runs to 17 residues. Deletions cut 0 bases from V and 3 bases from J, with 16 bases between. Germline V gives CDR1 SGHDT, CDR2 YYEEEE. CDR3 in amino acids: CASSLGKGVHYYNEQFF. CDR3 in DNA: TGTGCCAGCAGCTTGGGTAAGGGGGTTCACTACTACAATGAGCAGTTCTTC.

This clone was counted between two and nine times. CDR3 DNA sequence: TGTGCCAGCACGGGGTCCTACGAGCAGTACTTC. Translation gives CASTGSYEQYF. The chain employs TRBV28 and TRBJ2-7, with D possibly TRBD2 on 5 matching bases. Germline assignment: CDR1 MDHEN and CDR2 SYDVKM. This CDR3 region has 11 residues. V was trimmed by 7 bases and J by 1 base, leaving 5 bases between them.

The chain is built from TRBV2 and TRBJ2-6; TRBD2 aligns across 10 bases. Germline-derived CDR1 and CDR2 are SNHLY and FYNNEI. V lost 6 bases and J lost 0; bases outside the gene matches: 8. The CDR3 spans 18 residues. CDR3 loop: CASRAIAGGPSGANVLTF. The CDR3 DNA sequence: TGTGCCAGCAGGGCAATAGCGGGAGGTCCCTCTGGGGCCAACGTCCTGACTTTC.

The rearrangement joins TRBV19 to TRBJ1-3, with D possibly being TRBD1 (5 bases). The CDR3 consists of 14 residues. V lost 7 bases to trimming and J lost 3 bases, with 13 bases between them. Germline V CDR1 and CDR2: LNHDA, SQIVND (reference sequence). The CDR3 sequence is CASTNQGFGNTIYF. The CDR3 DNA reads as TGTGCCAGTACCAACCAGGGTTTTGGAAACACCATATATTTT.

A few counts support this clone. The chain couples TRBV7-6 to TRBJ1-3, with a possible D match to TRBD1 (6 bases). The CDR3 totals 16 residues. Germline V gives CDR1 SGHVS, CDR2 FNYEAQ. V was shortened by 1 base and J by 3 bases, with 13 bases between the two germline ends. In DNA, the CDR3 is TGTGCCAGCAGCTTAGGCGGGGGCGGAGATGGAAACACCATATATTTT. Residues: CASSLGGGGDGNTIYF. The full variable domain, its missing parts supplied by reference TRBV7-6 and TRBJ1-3, is GAGVSQSPRYKVTKRGQDVALRCDPISGHVSLYWYRQALGQGPEFLTYFNYEAQQDKSGLPNDRFSAERPEGSISTLTIQRTEQRDSAMYRCASSLGGGGDGNTIYFGEGSWLTVV.

The chain uses TRBV10-3 and TRBJ2-1, with D perhaps TRBD2 (5 bases). The germline V gene encodes CDR1 ENHRY and CDR2 SYGVKD. Trimming stripped 4 bases from V and 9 bases from J, with 16 bases between. This CDR3 is 14 amino acids long. The CDR3 region is CAISVGQADGEQFF. For the CDR3, the DNA is TGTGCCATCAGTGTAGGGCAAGCGGATGGTGAGCAGTTCTTC.

The chain carries TRBV13 and TRBJ1-4; 7 bases map to TRBD1. The CDR3 has 15 amino acids. Trimming took 4 bases from V and 3 from J; bases not matched to a gene: 5. Germline loops: CDR1 PRHDT, CDR2 FYEKMQ (reference sequence). The CDR3 loop is CASSYTGVANEKLFF. The CDR3 DNA sequence: TGTGCCAGCAGCTACACAGGGGTGGCTAATGAAAAACTGTTTTTT.

V usage is TRBV7-8 and J usage is TRBJ2-7, with D possibly matching TRBD2 (5 bases). In germline, CDR1 is SGHVS, CDR2 FQNEAQ. The CDR3 runs to 14 residues. V lost 1 base and J 6 bases, leaving 13 bases between the germline ends. The CDR3 loop is CASSLEEGTREQYF. For the CDR3, the DNA is TGTGCCAGCAGCTTAGAAGAGGGCACCCGCGAGCAGTACTTC.